The TCR beta chain described here comes from a study of T-cell memory formation after mild COVID-19. Study conclusions and caveats: In pre-infection memory, a portion of responding clones appeared, which suggested that cross-reactive memory joined. CD4/CD8 balance characterized clones contracting day 15 to 85, and CD4+ skew characterized later expanders.

On this clonotype: Its specificity is not known.

After 5'RACE with constant-segment primers, TCR alpha and TCR beta cDNA libraries carrying sample barcodes and UMIs were obtained. TCRdb itself ran the 5' RACE reads through MiXCR, one entry per CDR3 protein. The sample consists of a few hundred thousand distinct CDR3 sequences, more than 15% of them appearing once. The length of the CDR3 is 16 residues. The V gene's germline CDR1 is SGHTA and CDR2 FQGNSA. The V segment lost 3 bases and the J segment 0 bases; nucleotides outside the gene matches: 6. The material sequenced was PBMCs or a T cell subset sorted from them (not recorded which). This chain connects TRBV7-2 to TRBJ1-1, with TRBD1 matching 8 bases. This sequence was found in a man aged 18-30 years who had mild COVID-19 (a few samples of this study predate the infection). Cell type and time point are not known. CDR3 in DNA: TGTGCCAGCAGCTTTACAGGGGGGATGCTGAACACTGAAGCTTTCTTT. Protein sequence: CASSFTGGMLNTEAFF.